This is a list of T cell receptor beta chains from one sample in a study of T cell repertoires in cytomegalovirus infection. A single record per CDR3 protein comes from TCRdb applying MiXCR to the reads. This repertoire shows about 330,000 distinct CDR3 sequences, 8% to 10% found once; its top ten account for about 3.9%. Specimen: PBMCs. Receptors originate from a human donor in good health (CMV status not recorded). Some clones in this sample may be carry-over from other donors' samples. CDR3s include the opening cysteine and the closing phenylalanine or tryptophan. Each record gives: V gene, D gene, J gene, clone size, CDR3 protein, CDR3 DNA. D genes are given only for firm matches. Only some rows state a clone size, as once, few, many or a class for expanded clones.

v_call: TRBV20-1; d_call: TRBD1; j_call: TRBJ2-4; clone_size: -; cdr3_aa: CSAYRGNIQYF; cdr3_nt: TGCAGTGCTTACAGGGGAAACATTCAGTACTTC
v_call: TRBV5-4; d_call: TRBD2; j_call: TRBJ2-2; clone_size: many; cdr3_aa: CASSPGRGNTGELFF; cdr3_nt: TGTGCCAGCAGTCCTGGGAGGGGGAACACCGGGGAGCTGTTTTTT
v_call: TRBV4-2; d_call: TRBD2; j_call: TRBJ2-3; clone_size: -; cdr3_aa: CACRFLAGGSTDTQYF; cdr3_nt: TGTGCCTGCAGATTCTTAGCGGGGGGTAGCACAGATACGCAGTATTTT
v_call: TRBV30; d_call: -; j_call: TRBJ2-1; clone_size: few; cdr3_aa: CAWSVGRRLQFF; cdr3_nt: TGTGCCTGGAGTGTGGGCCGCAGGTTGCAGTTCTTC
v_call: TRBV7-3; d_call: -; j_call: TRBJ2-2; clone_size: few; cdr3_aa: CASSPRGTRNTGELFF; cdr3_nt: TGTGCCAGCAGCCCTAGGGGGACGAGAAACACCGGGGAGCTGTTTTTT
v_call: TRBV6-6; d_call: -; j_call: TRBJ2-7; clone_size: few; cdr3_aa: CASSYDPGKDRVEQYF; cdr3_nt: TGTGCCAGCAGTTACGATCCGGGGAAGGATAGGGTCGAGCAGTACTTC
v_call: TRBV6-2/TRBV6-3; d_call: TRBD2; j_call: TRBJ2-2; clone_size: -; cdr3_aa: CASSYSIAGGTRELFF; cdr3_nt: TGTGCCAGCAGTTACTCGATAGCGGGAGGTACCCGGGAGCTGTTTTTT
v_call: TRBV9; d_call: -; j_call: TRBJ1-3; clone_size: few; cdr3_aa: CASSEGSGNTIYF; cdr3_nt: TGTGCCAGCAGCGAGGGCTCTGGAAACACCATATATTTT
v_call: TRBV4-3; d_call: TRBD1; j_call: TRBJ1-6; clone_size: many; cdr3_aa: CASSQITGGRNSPLHF; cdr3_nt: TGCGCCAGCAGCCAGATTACAGGGGGCCGGAATTCACCCCTCCACTTT
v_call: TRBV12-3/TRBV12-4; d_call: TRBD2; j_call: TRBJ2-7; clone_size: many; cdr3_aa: CASSAGTSGTYEQYF; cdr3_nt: TGTGCCAGCAGCGCCGGGACTAGCGGGACCTACGAGCAGTACTTC
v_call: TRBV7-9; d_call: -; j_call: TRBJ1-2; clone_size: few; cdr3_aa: CASSLPASSNYGYTF; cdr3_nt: TGTGCCAGCAGCTTACCCGCGTCGTCTAACTATGGCTACACCTTC
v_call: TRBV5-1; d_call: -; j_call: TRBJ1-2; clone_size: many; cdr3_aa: CASSLEARSTGRGYTF; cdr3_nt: TGCGCCAGCAGCTTGGAGGCTCGCTCGACAGGTCGAGGCTACACCTTC
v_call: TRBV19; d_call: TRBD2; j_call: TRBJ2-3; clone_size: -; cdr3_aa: CASSGLAGTSTDTQYF; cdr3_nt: TGTGCCAGTAGTGGATTAGCGGGAACTAGCACAGATACGCAGTATTTT
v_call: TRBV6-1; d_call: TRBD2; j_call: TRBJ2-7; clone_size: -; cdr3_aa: CASSYRTSGLTYEQYF; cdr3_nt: TGTGCCAGCAGCTATCGGACTAGCGGTTTAACCTACGAGCAGTACTTC
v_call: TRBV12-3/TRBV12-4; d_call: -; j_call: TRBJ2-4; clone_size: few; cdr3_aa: CASRRDLRNIQYF; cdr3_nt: TGTGCCAGCAGACGGGACTTACGAAACATTCAGTACTTC
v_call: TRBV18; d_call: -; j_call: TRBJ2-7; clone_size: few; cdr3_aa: CASSLLGSPDYEQYF; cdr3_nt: TGTGCCAGCTCACTCTTGGGGAGTCCCGACTACGAGCAGTACTTC
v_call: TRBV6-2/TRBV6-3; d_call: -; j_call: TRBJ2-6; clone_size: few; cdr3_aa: CASSKDGNSGANVLTF; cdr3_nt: TGTGCCAGCAGTAAGGACGGAAACTCTGGGGCCAACGTCCTGACTTTC